A selection of T cell receptor beta chains follows, all from one sample in a study of CD8 T cells in ankylosing spondylitis. TCRdb re-derived calls from the 5' RACE reads in MiXCR, one entry per CDR3 protein. The sample has 130,000 or so distinct CDR3 sequences, about 15% seen once. Specimen: blood, either unsorted or a sorted T cell fraction (not recorded which). The receptors were sampled from a male donor with ankylosing spondylitis. CDR3s include the opening cysteine and the closing phenylalanine or tryptophan. A D gene is named only where the DNA matches it firmly. The size entry is marked missing in some rows and otherwise reads once, few, many or a size class.

NA,TRBV7-9,TRBJ2-2,NA,TGTGCCAGCAGCTCCGGCGGGATGCCCACCGGGGAGCTGTTTTTT,CASSSGGMPTGELFF
NA,TRBV12-5,TRBJ2-7,TRBD2,TGTGCTAGTGGTTTGATCCCGACTAGCGAGAGCTCCTACGAGCAGTACTTC,CASGLIPTSESSYEQYF
NA,TRBV15,TRBJ1-2,TRBD1,TGTGCCACCAGCAGTACCGGGACAGGGGGCACCTATGGCTACACCTTC,CATSSTGTGGTYGYTF
many,TRBV29-1,TRBJ2-1,NA,TGCAGCTTAACCGTTACAGGCGGGGCACTGGATGAGCAGTTCTTC,CSLTVTGGALDEQFF
NA,TRBV9,TRBJ2-5,TRBD1,TGTGCCAGCCCCTGGGGACAGGGGATCTTAACTGCTAGGCTCAAACAAGAGACCCAGTACTTC,CASPWGQGILTARLKQETQYF
few,TRBV20-1,TRBJ1-2,NA,TGCAGTGCTAGAACCCTCGGGGGATATGGCTACACCTTC,CSARTLGGYGYTF
few,TRBV4-2,TRBJ2-1,NA,TGTGCCAGCAGCCAAGAGTGGGCTACTAGCAGCTCCTACAATGAGCAGTTCTTC,CASSQEWATSSSYNEQFF
many,TRBV29-1,TRBJ1-2,TRBD1,TGCAGCGTTGCCAGGGGGGTGGATGGCTACACCTTC,CSVARGVDGYTF
NA,TRBV6-1,TRBJ2-3,TRBD1,TGTGCCAGCAGTCCCCGACAGGGAGTAGATACGCAGTATTTT,CASSPRQGVDTQYF
many,TRBV6-5,TRBJ1-1,NA,TGTGCCAGCAGTTACTCGAAAGCAGGGAACACTGAAGCTTTCTTT,CASSYSKAGNTEAFF